A single sample is the source of the 8 T cell receptor beta chains below, sequenced in a study of immune characterization of retroperitoneal liposarcoma. From the PCR reads, TCRdb called clonotypes with MiXCR, one entry per CDR3 protein. Here the sample spans 8,000 to 13,000 distinct CDR3 sequences, around a quarter being singletons. Input material: tumor tissue. The receptors were sampled from a female donor with retroperitoneal liposarcoma.

Comments on this clonotype: This could be a read error, since a much larger clone is one nucleotide away. In this CDR3 the conserved last residue, phenylalanine or tryptophan, is missing, so a read error is likely. The V call is TRBV12-3 or TRBV12-4, the J call TRBJ2-1; D is perhaps TRBD1 (7 bases). Trimming shortened V by 6 bases and J by 10 bases, and 25 bases separated the two germline ends. The CDR3 length is 16 residues. The CDR3 DNA reads TGTGCCAGCAGGCCGGGAAAGGCAGGGGGGTGGTTCGAGCAGTTCCTC. Encoded protein: CASRPGKAGGWFEQFL.

The table lists this clonotype with many counts. The chain uses TRBV6-1 and TRBJ2-4; perhaps TRBD1 as D (6 bases). The CDR3 consists of 12 residues. The germline V gene has CDR1 MNHNS and CDR2 SASEGT. Trimming removed 6 bases at V and 13 bases at J, with 16 bases between. The CDR3, as DNA: TGTGCCAGCAGGGATCGGGACAATGAGCAGTACTTC. Translation: CASRDRDNEQYF.

This clonotype was picked up many times. The chain is built from TRBV6-1 and TRBJ1-6; 8 bases are shared with TRBD1. Germline CDR1 reads MNHNS; CDR2 reads SASEGT. The CDR3 has 16 amino acids. J lost 8 bases, V lost 5 bases, and 11 bases had no gene match. The CDR3 nucleotides read TGTGCCAGCAGTCCCCAGGGGGCGGCTCTATATTCACCCCTCCACTTT. Encoded protein: CASSPQGAALYSPLHF.

This clonotype qualifies as medium-sized. The chain carries TRBV7-3 and TRBJ2-3; D call uncertain. Trimming left V 5 bases short and J 4 bases short, with 13 bases between. Germline assignment: CDR1 SGHTA and CDR2 FQGTGA. The CDR3 extends over 14 amino acids. Here the CDR3 DNA reads TGTGCCAGCAGCCTCCAGTCTACCTCAGATACGCAGTATTTT. Translation: CASSLQSTSDTQYF. The variable domain in full, completed from reference TRBV7-3 and TRBJ2-3, reads GAGVSQTPSNKVTEKGKYVELRCDPISGHTALYWYRQSLGQGPEFLIYFQGTGAADDSGLPNDRFFAVRPEGSVSTLKIQRTERGDSAVYLCASSLQSTSDTQYFGPGTRLTVL.

The chain joins TRBV24-1 to TRBJ2-5, with D possibly called TRBD1 or TRBD2 (6 bases each). The CDR3 has 17 amino acids. The V end was cut by 6 bases, the J end by 11 bases, with 30 bases between. The germline V gene has CDR1 KGHDR and CDR2 SFDVKD. In nucleotides, the CDR3 is TGTGCCACCAGTCCCGCTCGGGGGCAGCTCAGTCACAATGAGCAGTACTTC. It specifies CATSPARGQLSHNEQYF.

This clonotype was seen ten or more times. The gene calls are TRBV11-3 and TRBJ2-1; 8 bases agree with TRBD2. Matching the DNA end better, TRBJ2-7 makes the J call doubtful. The germline gives CDR1 SGHNT, CDR2 YENEEA. The CDR3 covers 15 residues. For the CDR3, the DNA is TGTGCCAGCAGCTCACCGGGGGGGCTCACGGGCGAGCAGTACTTC. This translates into CASSSPGGLTGEQYF.

Many counts were recorded for this clonotype. The chain has TRBV6-1 and TRBJ2-1, with D unresolved. This CDR3 is built from 15 residues. The ends were cut back, 3 bases at V and 4 bases at J, with 13 bases in the middle. Germline CDR1 and CDR2: MNHNS and SASEGT. CDR3 sequence (DNA): TGTGCCAGCAGTGACTTGAGCGCTCGGTACAATGAGCAGTTCTTC. Its protein product is CASSDLSARYNEQFF.

This clonotype came up many times. V usage is TRBV7-3 and J usage is TRBJ2-1; 10 bases match TRBD2. J lost 5 bases, V lost 6 bases, and 7 bases had no gene match. The CDR3 covers 15 residues. Germline-derived CDR1 and CDR2 are SGHTA and FQGTGA. DNA of the CDR3: TGTGCCAGCAGTTCGGACGGGACTAGCGACAATGAGCAGTTCTTC. It yields the protein CASSSDGTSDNEQFF.